Each of the 21 T cell receptor beta chains below was sequenced from the same sample in a study of blood T cell repertoires in COVID-19. Measured with immunoSEQ multiplex PCR; TCRdb has only the in-frame clones, and not every one. The sample shows approximately 130,000 clones, approximately 81% of them seen only once. The sample comprised peripheral blood. The receptors derive from a man in his sixties with acute or convalescent COVID-19.

The rearrangement links TRBV6-1 to TRBJ2-7; no clear D. The length of the CDR3 is 12 residues. Deletions cut 0 bases from V and 3 bases from J, with 3 bases between. Germline V gene sequence: CDR1 MNHNS, CDR2 SASEGT. CDR3 DNA sequence: TGTGCCAGCAGTGAAGCCCACTACGAGCAGTACTTC. It yields the protein CASSEAHYEQYF.

The chain combines TRBV5-4 with TRBJ1-4; the D gene is possibly TRBD1 (5 bases). This CDR3 comprises 17 residues. Between the trimmed V and J ends, which lost 0 bases and 7 bases, there was a span of 19 bases. Germline values: CDR1 SGHNT, CDR2 YYREEE (reference sequence). CDR3 DNA sequence: TGTGCCAGCAGCTTGGCCCCTCCTGGGGCGTCAGGTGAAAAACTGTTTTTT. Protein sequence: CASSLAPPGASGEKLFF.

The chain employs TRBV4-3 and TRBJ2-7; 8 bases are shared with TRBD1. This CDR3 region has 15 residues. CDR1 is LGHNA and CDR2 is YSLEER in the germline V gene. Trimming cost V 0 bases and J 2 bases; bases outside gene matches: 3. The CDR3 is CASSQEQGGTYEQYF. Written as DNA, the CDR3 is TGCGCCAGCAGCCAAGAACAGGGGGGAACCTACGAGCAGTACTTC.

The chain combines TRBV6-2 or TRBV6-3 with TRBJ1-4, with D maybe TRBD1 (5 bases). CDR1 is MNHEY and CDR2 is SVGEGT in the germline V gene. V was clipped by 5 bases and J by 5 bases, with 15 bases between them. The CDR3 extends over 15 amino acids. The CDR3 sequence is CASSTGRGQNEKLFF. The CDR3 DNA reads TGTGCCAGCAGTACCGGGAGGGGCCAGAATGAAAAACTGTTTTTT.

The V gene is TRBV19, the J gene TRBJ1-5; no firm D call. V lost 1 base and J 6 bases, leaving 10 bases between the germline ends. There are 14 residues in the CDR3. Germline loops: CDR1 LNHDA, CDR2 SQIVND (reference sequence). The CDR3 is CASSIGGRTQPQHF. CDR3 DNA: TGTGCCAGTAGTATAGGTGGGAGGACTCAGCCCCAGCATTTT.

The genes are TRBV6-2 or TRBV6-3 and TRBJ1-2; TRBD1 aligns across 10 bases. V shed 0 bases and J 0 bases; nucleotides not matched to a gene: 4. Germline V gene data show CDR1 as MNHEY and CDR2 as SVGEGT. The CDR3 has 17 residues. In DNA, the CDR3 is TGTGCCAGCAGTTACTCGACCGGGACAGGGGCTAACTATGGCTACACCTTC. Its protein is CASSYSTGTGANYGYTF.

This sequence joins TRBV7-2 and TRBJ2-2, with 8 bases matching TRBD2. The CDR3 sequence is 16 residues long. Germline V gene sequence: CDR1 SGHTA, CDR2 FQGNSA. V dropped 2 bases and J dropped 5; count of bases not matched to a gene: 7. CDR3 nucleotides: TGTGCCAGCAGCTTATTGGGCGGGAGGACAACCGGGGAGCTGTTTTTT. It codes for CASSLLGGRTTGELFF.

This clone occurred once. The V call is TRBV12-3 or TRBV12-4, the J call TRBJ2-7, with D unresolved. This CDR3 spans 13 amino acids. The V and J ends lost 5 bases and 6 bases respectively, with 14 bases between them. The CDR3: CASSPNDFGEQYF. In DNA form, the CDR3 reads TGTGCCAGCAGTCCCAACGATTTCGGCGAGCAGTACTTC.

In its sample, this clone was seen once. The chain carries TRBV7-2 and TRBJ2-7; D is unresolved. The CDR3 is made up of 13 amino acids. Germline assignment: CDR1 SGHTA and CDR2 FQGNSA. V gave up 6 bases and J gave up 7 bases, with 16 bases separating them. CDR3 sequence reads: CASSFTRQVEQYF. The CDR3 DNA is TGTGCCAGCAGTTTTACCCGACAAGTGGAGCAGTACTTC.

J is TRBJ1-2 and V is TRBV6-6; 8 nucleotides line up with TRBD1. The CDR3 spans 13 residues. The V gene end was trimmed by 6 bases and the J gene end by 5 bases; junction bases not matched to a gene: 5. Per germline, CDR1 MNHNY and CDR2 SVGAGI (reference sequence). CDR3 bases: TGTGCCAGCAGACCAGGGGGCGCGTATGGCTACACCTTC. Protein sequence: CASRPGGAYGYTF.

The chain's CDR3 is CASSPQANEKLFF. CDR3 nucleotide sequence: TGTGCCAGCTCACCGCAGGCTAATGAAAAACTGTTTTTT. This rearrangement joins TRBV18 to TRBJ1-4, with unresolved D. The CDR3 totals 13 residues. Trimming stripped 3 bases from V and 3 bases from J, with 5 bases between. CDR1 KGHSH and CDR2 LQKENI come from the germline V gene.

This chain uses TRBV5-1 with TRBJ2-7; 10 bases align to TRBD1. The CDR3 runs to 15 residues. Germline V gives CDR1 SGHRS, CDR2 YFSETQ. With V trimmed by 7 bases and J by 5 bases, 12 bases remained unmatched. The CDR3 here is CASSPRGQGSDEQYF. The CDR3 DNA reads as TGCGCCAGCTCCCCTCGGGGACAGGGGTCCGACGAGCAGTACTTC.

The V gene is TRBV7-9, the J gene TRBJ2-2; a possible D gene is TRBD2 (6 bases). CDR1 and CDR2 (germline): SEHNR, FQNEAQ (reference sequence). Between the trimmed V and J ends, which lost 10 bases and 2 bases, there was a span of 11 bases. The CDR3 has 13 amino acids. In nucleotides, the CDR3 is TGTGCCATTACGGGAGCCAACACCGGGGAGCTGTTTTTT. Translating it yields CAITGANTGELFF.

The J gene is TRBJ1-2, the V gene TRBV12-5; D gene uncertain. CDR1 is LGHNT, CDR2 FRNRAP, per germline. The V and J ends lost 5 bases and 4 bases respectively, with 8 bases between them. The CDR3 is 12 amino acids. The CDR3 DNA reads TGTGCTAGTGGTGGCTTTGGCTATGGCTACACCTTC. Its protein product is CASGGFGYGYTF.

V usage is TRBV5-6 and J usage is TRBJ1-2; D is uncertain. Trimming stripped 4 bases from V and 2 bases from J, with 15 bases between. The CDR3 sequence is 15 residues long. Germline lookup yields CDR1 SGHDT and CDR2 YYEEEE. The CDR3 coding sequence is TGTGCCAGCAGCCCGGACGTGACGGGGAACTATGGCTACACCTTC. Translation gives CASSPDVTGNYGYTF.

V usage is TRBV19 and J usage is TRBJ1-1, with a tentative D call TRBD1 (6 bases). The length of the CDR3 is 13 residues. From germline, CDR1 is LNHDA and CDR2 SQIVND (reference sequence). Trimming left V 3 bases short and J 5 bases short, with 10 bases between. The CDR3 region is CASSMEGGTEAFF. CDR3 coding DNA: TGTGCCAGTAGTATGGAAGGGGGTACTGAAGCTTTCTTT.

This clone occurred once. In DNA form, the CDR3 reads TGTGCCAGCACCCAGGGGACAGATACGCAGTATTTT. This encodes CASTQGTDTQYF. The chain has TRBV5-6 and TRBJ2-3; D is perhaps TRBD1 (6 bases). The CDR3 has 12 amino acids. Trimming took off 6 bases at V and 3 bases at J, with 8 bases between the two ends. Germline V lookup: CDR1 SGHDT, CDR2 YYEEEE.

This sequence joins TRBV6-6 and TRBJ1-4; no firm D call. The CDR3 sequence is 13 residues long. V was cut by 5 bases and J by 8 bases, with 12 bases left in between. CDR1 is MNHNY, CDR2 SVGAGI, per germline (reference sequence). This CDR3 is CASSPPRREKLFF. CDR3 sequence (DNA): TGTGCCAGCAGTCCCCCGCGGAGAGAAAAACTGTTTTTT.

The chain is built from TRBV7-6 and TRBJ1-6, with unresolved D. The germline V and J ends were trimmed by 0 bases and 0 bases, with 15 bases remaining between them. CDR3 size: 19 residues. CDR1 and CDR2 from the germline V gene are SGHVS and FNYEAQ. The CDR3 is CASSLATGRIGSYNSPLHF. CDR3 DNA: TGTGCCAGCAGCTTAGCGACCGGCAGGATTGGCTCCTATAATTCACCCCTCCACTTT.

This chain connects TRBV6-6 to TRBJ2-7; TRBD1 might be the D (5 bases). Trimming pared 10 bases from V and 6 bases from J, leaving 16 bases between. This CDR3 contains 12 residues. Germline loops: CDR1 MNHNY, CDR2 SVGAGI (reference sequence). Here the CDR3 DNA reads TGTGCCACCCGAATAGACAGTCCCGAGCAGTACTTC. This sequence encodes CATRIDSPEQYF.

This clone was found once. The rearrangement links TRBV29-1 to TRBJ2-1, with 11 bases aligning to TRBD2. The trim removed 6 bases at V and 7 bases at J, leaving 2 bases unmatched. The CDR3 extends over 12 amino acids. Germline V gives CDR1 SQVTM, CDR2 ANQGSEA. The CDR3 sequence is CSVGTSGNEQFF. In DNA form, the CDR3 reads TGCAGCGTCGGGACTAGCGGAAATGAGCAGTTCTTC.